The 29 T cell receptor beta chains below all came from one sample that was sequenced in a study of neurological immune-mediated disorders. TCRdb independently ran MiXCR on the 5' RACE reads; one entry per CDR3 protein. The top ten clones hold around 3.4% of a sample with some 60,000 distinct CDR3 sequences, 4.5% to 5.5% of them seen once. Specimen: PBMCs. The receptors stem from a woman aged 50 to 60 with multiple sclerosis.

The chain has TRBV5-6 and TRBJ1-1; D uncertain. Per germline, CDR1 SGHDT and CDR2 YYEEEE. V was shortened by 2 bases and J by 2 bases, with 10 bases between the two germline ends. There are 14 residues in the CDR3. CDR3 DNA: TGTGCCAGCAGCTTCATAGAAAGCAACACTGAAGCTTTCTTT. It encodes CASSFIESNTEAFF.

Points on this clonotype: The junction and the germline gene differ at one end; a read error may be behind it. The chain combines TRBV10-3 with TRBJ1-3, with 10 bases that match TRBD1. CDR3 length equals 15 residues. Germline values: CDR1 ENHRY, CDR2 SYGVKD. The DNA for the CDR3 is TGTGCCATTGCGGACAGGGGGTCGTCTGGAAAAACCATATATTTT. This gives the protein CAIADRGSSGKTIYF.

This clonotype occurred many times. In DNA form, the CDR3 reads TGTGCCAGCAGTTTAGGACAGATTACCTACAATGAGCAGTTCTTC. Protein sequence: CASSLGQITYNEQFF. The rearrangement joins TRBV12-3 or TRBV12-4 to TRBJ2-1, with D perhaps matching TRBD1 (5 bases). The CDR3 runs 15 residues. V gave up 1 base and J gave up 2 bases, with 9 bases separating them.

This clonotype was seen ten or more times. The chain combines TRBV7-9 with TRBJ2-1; no reliable D call. Germline V lookup: CDR1 SEHNR, CDR2 FQNEAQ (reference sequence). Trimming pared 7 bases from V and 6 bases from J, leaving 10 bases between. This CDR3 is 12 amino acids long. The CDR3 DNA follows: TGTGCCAGCAACCTCGGGTCCAATGAGCAGTTCTTC. It yields the protein CASNLGSNEQFF.

There are many counts of this clonotype. The chain combines TRBV7-2 with TRBJ1-6; D unclear. V was trimmed by 0 bases and J by 8 bases, leaving 5 bases between them. The CDR3 is 13 residues long. Looked up from germline, CDR1 is SGHTA and CDR2 is FQGNSA. CDR3 DNA: TGTGCCAGCAGCTTAGCGCAAGATTCACCCCTCCACTTT. Its translation: CASSLAQDSPLHF.

This clonotype was observed at least ten times. J is TRBJ1-2 and V is TRBV20-1, with D unresolved. The CDR3 spans 14 residues. With 0 bases removed from V and 7 bases from J, the gap between germline ends came to 15 bases. The V gene's germline CDR1 is DFQATT and CDR2 SNEGSKA (reference sequence). The CDR3 DNA follows: TGCAGTGCTAGAGATCTCGGGGTTCTCTCTGGCTACACCTTC. It codes for CSARDLGVLSGYTF.

At least ten counts were recorded for this clonotype. This chain joins TRBV27 and TRBJ2-7, with 7 bases fitting TRBD1. V gave up 9 bases and J gave up 2 bases; unmatched junction bases: 1. Germline CDR1 reads MNHEY; CDR2 reads SMNVEV (reference sequence). This CDR3 has 11 residues. Written as DNA, the CDR3 is TGTGCCAGGGGACAGACCTACGAGCAGTACGTC. Its translation: CARGQTYEQYV.

This clonotype has at least ten counts. The chain uses TRBV7-2 and TRBJ2-3; 13 bases match TRBD2. CDR3 length: 15 residues. V was clipped by 5 bases and J by 4 bases; unmatched bases: 3. The germline gives CDR1 SGHTA, CDR2 FQGNSA. CDR3 region: CASSVLAGGADTQYF. In nucleotides, the CDR3 is TGTGCCAGCAGCGTACTAGCGGGGGGGGCAGATACGCAGTATTTT.

This clonotype came up many times. The chain has TRBV29-1 and TRBJ2-7, with no clear D. Germline CDR1 reads SQVTM; CDR2 reads ANQGSEA. The CDR3 length is 13 residues. Trimming shortened V by 0 bases and J by 1 base, and 7 bases separated the two germline ends. CDR3 sequence (DNA): TGCAGCGTTGAAGAAGTCGGATCCTACGAGCAGTACTTC. It translates to CSVEEVGSYEQYF.

This clonotype has ten or more counts. The chain combines TRBV14 with TRBJ2-3, with 8 bases aligning to TRBD1. The CDR3 covers 18 residues. CDR1 and CDR2 (germline): SGHDN, FVKESK. Trimming took 0 bases from V and 4 from J; bases not matched to a gene: 12. The DNA for the CDR3 is TGTGCCAGCAGCCAAGAGAAGGAGACAGGGGAAGTGGCAGATACGCAGTATTTT. It is translated as CASSQEKETGEVADTQYF.

This clonotype appeared many times. The CDR3 is CSATETGSYEKLFF. The CDR3 DNA sequence: TGCAGTGCTACAGAGACAGGGAGCTACGAAAAACTGTTTTTT. The rearrangement joins TRBV20-1 to TRBJ1-4; 7 nucleotides match TRBD1. Germline V gives CDR1 DFQATT, CDR2 SNEGSKA (reference sequence). The CDR3 has 14 amino acids. J lost 8 bases, V lost 4 bases, and 10 bases had no gene match.

This clonotype was picked up many times. The chain uses TRBV5-1 and TRBJ2-1; 9 nucleotides match TRBD1. V trimming: 2 bases; J trimming: 8 bases; junction bases outside the gene matches: 5. The CDR3 totals 14 residues. Germline V lookup: CDR1 SGHRS, CDR2 YFSETQ. The CDR3 bases are TGCGCCAGCAGCTTACAGGGGGCAGGGGATGAGCAGTTCTTC. This codes for CASSLQGAGDEQFF.

The chain couples TRBV29-1 to TRBJ2-3; 7 positions agree with TRBD1. The ends lost 5 bases at V and 5 bases at J; junction bases unmatched: 7. CDR1 SQVTM and CDR2 ANQGSEA come from the germline V gene. CDR3 size: 13 residues. CDR3 region: CSVRRQGKDTQYF. The CDR3 nucleotides are TGCAGCGTTCGGAGACAGGGAAAAGATACGCAGTATTTT.

In its sample, this clonotype was seen many times. This chain uses TRBV5-1 with TRBJ1-1; 10 bases align to TRBD1. This CDR3 comprises 15 residues. Losses at the gene ends were 1 base for V and 5 bases for J; bases not matched to a gene: 5. Germline CDR1 reads SGHRS; CDR2 reads YFSETQ. CDR3 in amino acids: CASSLIGQGDTEAFF. The CDR3 nucleotides read TGCGCCAGCAGCTTGATAGGACAGGGGGATACTGAAGCTTTCTTT.

This clonotype was observed at least ten times. This rearrangement joins TRBV20-1 to TRBJ2-5; no firm D call. This CDR3 has 12 residues. Germline loops: CDR1 DFQATT, CDR2 SNEGSKA (reference sequence). The V and J ends lost 5 bases and 5 bases respectively, with 12 bases between them. CDR3 amino acids: CSAQPGGETQYF. CDR3 DNA sequence: TGCAGTGCTCAACCTGGCGGTGAGACCCAGTACTTC.

This clonotype was observed at least ten times. The V call is TRBV11-3, the J call TRBJ2-5; a weak D match, TRBD2 (6 bases). Trimming shortened V by 2 bases and J by 5 bases, and 6 bases separated the two germline ends. This CDR3 is 12 amino acids long. Per the germline V gene, CDR1 is SGHNT and CDR2 is YENEEA. The DNA of the CDR3 is TGTGCCAGCAGCTTACGGGGGGAGACCCAGTACTTC. It encodes CASSLRGETQYF.

This clonotype has at least ten counts. J is TRBJ1-5 and V is TRBV6-2 or TRBV6-3, with 10 nucleotides matching TRBD1. The CDR3 has 17 amino acids. CDR1 is MNHEY, CDR2 SVGEGT, per germline. Losses at the gene ends were 4 bases for V and 4 bases for J; bases not matched to a gene: 10. CDR3 in DNA: TGTGCCAGCAGTTCCACGGACGGGACAGGGGCAAATCAGCCCCAGCATTTT. This translates into CASSSTDGTGANQPQHF.

This clonotype was recorded at least ten times. The chain joins TRBV7-3 to TRBJ2-2; D call uncertain. V was cut by 1 base and J by 6 bases, with 9 bases left in between. Germline CDR1 SGHTA, CDR2 FQGTGA. The CDR3 runs 14 residues. The CDR3 sequence is CASSLIAGSGELFF. Written as DNA, the CDR3 is TGTGCCAGCAGCTTAATAGCTGGGTCCGGGGAGCTGTTTTTT.

This clonotype was recorded many times. The chain has TRBV20-1 and TRBJ2-7; D gene ambiguous. The V end was cut by 5 bases, the J end by 3 bases, with 5 bases between. The CDR3 is 10 amino acids. Per germline, CDR1 DFQATT and CDR2 SNEGSKA (reference sequence). CDR3 amino acids: CSADLYEQYF. CDR3 DNA: TGCAGTGCTGACCTCTACGAGCAGTACTTC.

The sample holds many counts of this clonotype. The V gene is TRBV7-9, the J gene TRBJ2-5; tentative D call: TRBD1 (6 bases). Germline values: CDR1 SEHNR, CDR2 FQNEAQ (reference sequence). Trimming left V 5 bases short and J 7 bases short, with 14 bases between. This CDR3 has 13 residues. CDR3 loop: CASSSDRRLTQYF. CDR3 DNA sequence: TGTGCCAGCAGCAGCGACAGGCGGTTGACCCAGTACTTC.

This clonotype was counted many times. The V and J genes are TRBV20-1 and TRBJ1-5; D unresolved. V lost 1 base and J 6 bases, leaving 10 bases between the germline ends. Germline CDR1 is DFQATT and CDR2 is SNEGSKA (reference sequence). The CDR3 is 13 residues long. The CDR3 protein is CSARGQVGQPQHF. In DNA form, the CDR3 reads TGCAGTGCTAGAGGGCAGGTGGGTCAGCCCCAGCATTTT.

In this sample, this clonotype turned up a few times. Relative to the germline gene, one junction end is altered; a read error may explain this. J is TRBJ1-5 and V is TRBV4-3; the match to TRBD1 covers 9 bases. This CDR3 comprises 20 residues. Germline V gene lookup returns CDR1 LGHNA and CDR2 YSLEER. As DNA, the CDR3 is TGCGCCAGCAGCCAAGATCTCCCCCGACAGGGACAGGGCAATAGCCAGCCCCAGAATTTT. Translating it yields CASSQDLPRQGQGNSQPQNF.

This clonotype was counted at least ten times. This chain links TRBV7-8 with TRBJ2-3, with 9 bases lining up with TRBD2. The CDR3 consists of 19 residues. V shed 7 bases and J 2 bases; nucleotides not matched to a gene: 19. Germline CDR1 SGHVS, CDR2 FQNEAQ. Here the CDR3 reads CASTPAGGDTRVNTDTQYF. The CDR3 bases are TGTGCCAGCACCCCTGCGGGGGGGGACACGAGAGTGAACACAGATACGCAGTATTTT.

Many counts were recorded for this clonotype. The chain uses TRBV5-5 and TRBJ1-2; D is unclear. The CDR3 runs to 14 residues. Trimming pared 4 bases from V and 5 bases from J, leaving 15 bases between. CDR1 and CDR2 (germline): SGHKS, YYEKEE (reference sequence). DNA of the CDR3: TGTGCCAGCAGCCGTATTGCCCTGATTTATGGCTACACCTTC. It is translated as CASSRIALIYGYTF.

This clonotype has a count of ten or more. The chain employs TRBV20-1 and TRBJ1-6; 8 bases are shared with TRBD1. This CDR3 is 13 amino acids long. In germline, CDR1 is DFQATT, CDR2 SNEGSKA (reference sequence). The trim removed 3 bases at V and 8 bases at J, leaving 3 bases unmatched. The CDR3 protein is CSARAQGDSPLHF. The CDR3 nucleotides read TGCAGTGCTAGGGCACAGGGGGATTCACCCCTCCACTTT.

On this clonotype itself: One junction end disagrees with the germline gene, perhaps due to a read error. The CDR3 sequence is CASSQDPIGPFGSVNQPQNF. The CDR3 DNA sequence: TGCGCCAGCAGCCAAGATCCAATAGGGCCTTTTGGGAGTGTTAATCAGCCCCAGAATTTT. The chain joins TRBV4-1 to TRBJ1-5; no firm D call. This CDR3 has 20 amino acids. In germline, CDR1 is MGHRA, CDR2 YSYEKL.

This clonotype has just one count. This chain uses TRBV29-1 with TRBJ1-2; D gene uncertain. The germline gives CDR1 SQVTM, CDR2 ANQGSEA. The CDR3 is 11 amino acids. With 4 bases removed from V and 3 bases from J, the gap between germline ends came to 6 bases. The CDR3 DNA reads TGCAGCGTTGGCGGGGACTATGGCTACACCTTC. This codes for CSVGGDYGYTF.

The genes are TRBV10-3 and TRBJ2-7; possibly TRBD1 for D (5 bases). CDR3 length: 15 residues. V lost 6 bases and J lost 0, with 15 bases in between. The germline gives CDR1 ENHRY, CDR2 SYGVKD. DNA of the CDR3: TGTGCCATCAGCGAAGACAGAGAAACCTCCTACGAGCAGTACTTC. Amino acid sequence: CAISEDRETSYEQYF.

This clonotype has a handful of counts. A read error may explain this, as a much larger clone is one base away. V is TRBV7-8 and J is TRBJ2-7; D gene ambiguous. This CDR3 spans 14 amino acids. V lost 5 bases and J lost 4, with 15 bases in between. CDR1 SGHVS and CDR2 FQNEAQ come from the germline V gene. CDR3 in amino acids: CASSPRFTAYEQYF. The DNA for the CDR3 is TGTGCCAGCAGCCCCAGATTTACCGCTTACGAGCAGTACTTC.